This T cell receptor (beta chain) was identified during a study of graft-versus-host responses after intestinal transplantation. Sequencing was performed with immunoSEQ multiplex PCR; in TCRdb, only in-frame clones are kept and a portion is missing. The data hold 11,000 to 15,000 clones, with 25% to 40% observed a single time. Irradiated stimulators labeled with violet dye, 200,000 in number, were plated with 200,000 CFSE-labeled responders. Sorted cells were CFSE-low CD3+CD4+ or CD3+CD8+ proliferating responders. Germline V lookup: CDR1 SQVTM, CDR2 ANQGSEA. Trimming cost V 5 bases and J 3 bases, with 10 bases left between them. CDR3 length: 13 residues.

This sequence was found in a human patient who received an intestinal transplant. The sequencing here drew on alloreactive CD8+ T cells from a mixed lymphocyte reaction culture, taken before intestinal transplant. Subset indicated: CFSE-low proliferating T cells sorted from roughly 6-day pre-transplant mixed lymphocyte reaction (GvH or HvG direction). The chain is built from TRBV29-1 and TRBJ2-2; the D gene is possibly TRBD2 (5 bases). This CDR3 reads CSVRRVDTGELFF. The CDR3 DNA sequence: TGCAGCGTTCGGCGGGTTGACACCGGGGAGCTGTTTTTT.